Below, 26 T cell receptor beta chains from the same sample are listed, as sequenced in a study of cytotoxic CD8 clonotypes in ibrutinib-treated CLL. Only in-frame clones appear in the TCRdb table, and some are missing; sequencing was by immunoSEQ multiplex PCR. The profile covers about 17,000 clones, with about 61% appearing a single time and 20% to 30% taken by the ten largest. The source was PBMCs, collected after 12 months of ibrutinib treatment. The receptor set was obtained from a human donor with chronic lymphocytic leukemia.

The rearrangement uses TRBV19 and TRBJ2-3, with TRBD1 identical over 10 bases. This CDR3 comprises 14 residues. Germline values: CDR1 LNHDA, CDR2 SQIVND (reference sequence). The trim removed 3 bases at V and 4 bases at J, leaving 1 base unmatched. CDR3 amino acids: CASSIGQGADTQYF. The CDR3, as DNA: TGTGCCAGTAGTATTGGACAGGGGGCAGATACGCAGTATTTT. Using reference TRBV19 and TRBJ2-3 for the parts outside the CDR3, the full variable domain is DGGITQSPKYLFRKEGQNVTLSCEQNLNHDAMYWYRQDPGQGLRLIYYSQIVNDFQKGDIAEGYSVSREKKESFPLTVTSAQKNPTAFYLCASSIGQGADTQYFGPGTRLTVL.

The chain links TRBV29-1 to TRBJ2-2, with D possibly TRBD2 on 6 matching bases. The V and J ends lost 4 bases and 5 bases respectively, with 14 bases between them. Germline CDR1 and CDR2: SQVTM and ANQGSEA. The CDR3 runs to 14 residues. This chain's CDR3 is CSVVGGSGTGELFF. DNA of the CDR3: TGCAGCGTTGTTGGGGGGAGCGGGACCGGGGAGCTGTTTTTT.

The chain carries TRBV6-5 and TRBJ1-5; D gene ambiguous. Germline CDR1 MNHEY, CDR2 SVGAGI. This CDR3 is 14 amino acids long. The germline V and J ends were trimmed by 5 bases and 1 base, with 9 bases remaining between them. In DNA form, the CDR3 reads TGTGCCAGCAGTAGATTGAGGAGCAATCAGCCCCAGCATTTT. Translation gives CASSRLRSNQPQHF.

The gene calls are TRBV10-3 and TRBJ2-3; a weak D match, TRBD2 (5 bases). This CDR3 is built from 14 residues. CDR1 and CDR2 (germline): ENHRY, SYGVKD. V lost 1 base, J lost 4 bases, and 9 bases lay in between. The CDR3 here is CAISEFLAADTQYF. CDR3 bases: TGTGCCATCAGTGAGTTCCTAGCCGCAGATACGCAGTATTTT.

This clone was recorded a few times. The chain combines TRBV9 with TRBJ2-7, with 7 bases that match TRBD1. Germline values: CDR1 SGDLS, CDR2 YYNGEE. The V segment lost 4 bases and the J segment 7 bases; nucleotides outside the gene matches: 8. This CDR3 is 13 amino acids long. The CDR3 sequence is CASSLRQGEEQYF. The CDR3 nucleotides read TGTGCCAGCAGCCTACGACAGGGAGAAGAGCAGTACTTC.

The chain uses TRBV5-1 and TRBJ1-5; TRBD1 agrees at 9 bases. Germline lookup yields CDR1 SGHRS and CDR2 YFSETQ. The length of the CDR3 is 15 residues. With 4 bases clipped from V and 1 base from J, the junction kept 3 bases outside the gene matches. CDR3 coding DNA: TGCGCCAGCAGCATGACAGGGGGGAGCAATCAGCCCCAGCATTTT. This encodes CASSMTGGSNQPQHF.

The V call is TRBV6-5, the J call TRBJ2-1; tentative D call: TRBD2 (6 bases). The CDR3 has 13 amino acids. Germline V lookup: CDR1 MNHEY, CDR2 SVGAGI. The CDR3 protein is CASKTSANDEQFF. The DNA for the CDR3 is TGTGCTAGTAAGACTAGTGCTAACGATGAGCAGTTCTTC.

This chain uses TRBV28 with TRBJ1-5, with a weak D call TRBD1 (6 bases). The germline CDR1 and CDR2 sequences are MDHEN and SYDVKM. V lost 6 bases, J lost 5 bases, and 11 bases lay in between. The CDR3 consists of 13 residues. The CDR3 loop reads CASSLTGDQPQHF. CDR3 nucleotides: TGTGCCAGCAGCCTGACAGGAGATCAGCCCCAGCATTTT.

The chain has TRBV28 and TRBJ2-1; the D is unclear. The V gene lost 1 base and the J gene lost 6 bases, with 10 bases spanning the gap. Germline V gives CDR1 MDHEN, CDR2 SYDVKM. The length of the CDR3 is 14 residues. The CDR3 nucleotides are TGTGCCAGCAGTTTATATTCCCCGGGCAATGAGCAGTTCTTC. It specifies CASSLYSPGNEQFF.

In nucleotides, the CDR3 is TGTGCCAGCAGCCTAAGGCTCAACTACGAGCAGTACTTC. Amino acid sequence: CASSLRLNYEQYF. The chain joins TRBV4-2 to TRBJ2-7; D gene uncertain. The V end lost 4 bases, the J end lost 3 bases, and 10 bases lay between the germline ends. Germline CDR1 and CDR2: LGHNA and YNFKEQ. This CDR3 spans 13 amino acids.

The rearrangement links TRBV10-3 to TRBJ1-1, with 8 bases lining up with TRBD1. J gave up 3 bases and V 4 bases, and 10 bases lay outside the gene matches. Germline CDR1 and CDR2: ENHRY and SYGVKD. The CDR3 has 16 amino acids. The CDR3 here is CAISAGTGLWDTEAFF. The CDR3 bases are TGTGCCATCAGTGCCGGGACAGGCCTTTGGGACACTGAAGCTTTCTTT.

This clone showed up just a few times. This chain uses TRBV5-1 with TRBJ1-5; D unclear. The V end lost 1 base, the J end lost 3 bases, and 11 bases lay between the germline ends. This CDR3 has 15 residues. Germline loops: CDR1 SGHRS, CDR2 YFSETQ. The CDR3 region has the DNA TGCGCCAGCAGCTTGACTGGTTTAGACAATCAGCCCCAGCATTTT. Encoded protein: CASSLTGLDNQPQHF.

The genes are TRBV7-3 and TRBJ2-3, with a possible D match to TRBD1 (5 bases). Trimming removed 5 bases at V and 5 bases at J, with 17 bases between. This CDR3 comprises 15 residues. Germline V gene lookup returns CDR1 SGHTA and CDR2 FQGTGA. The CDR3 nucleotides read TGTGCCAGCAGCCCCACCCCGACCCAGGGAGATACGCAGTATTTT. Its translation is CASSPTPTQGDTQYF.

In this sample, this clone turned up a few times. The rearrangement links TRBV5-1 to TRBJ2-3; the match to TRBD2 covers 9 bases. The CDR3 has 13 amino acids. The junction had 4 bases not matched to a gene; V was cut back by 4 bases and J by 7 bases. Germline V gives CDR1 SGHRS, CDR2 YFSETQ. The CDR3 region has the DNA TGCGCCAGCAGCCCGGGACTAGCATATACGCAGTATTTT. It specifies CASSPGLAYTQYF. The variable domain in full, completed from reference TRBV5-1 and TRBJ2-3, reads KAGVTQTPRYLIKTRGQQVTLSCSPISGHRSVSWYQQTPGQGLQFLFEYFSETQRNKGNFPGRFSGRQFSNSRSEMNVSTLELGDSALYLCASSPGLAYTQYFGPGTRLTVL.

The rearrangement joins TRBV29-1 to TRBJ1-1, with D uncertain. From germline, CDR1 is SQVTM and CDR2 ANQGSEA. V lost 3 bases to trimming and J lost 4 bases, with 3 bases between them. This CDR3 contains 10 residues. This CDR3 is CSVEGTEAFF. CDR3 in DNA: TGCAGCGTTGAGGGCACTGAAGCTTTCTTT.

This chain connects TRBV5-1 to TRBJ2-2; unclear D gene. The length of the CDR3 is 13 residues. Germline V gene data show CDR1 as SGHRS and CDR2 as YFSETQ. The V end lost 2 bases, the J end lost 0 bases, and 2 bases lay between the germline ends. CDR3 coding DNA: TGCGCCAGCAGCTTCCCGAACACCGGGGAGCTGTTTTTT. Translation: CASSFPNTGELFF.

The chain links TRBV27 to TRBJ2-7, with 8 bases that match TRBD2. Trimming removed 3 bases from V and 4 bases from J; junction bases left unmatched: 5. Germline V gene lookup returns CDR1 MNHEY and CDR2 SMNVEV (reference sequence). CDR3 size: 14 residues. This chain's CDR3 is CASSFYSGKYEQYF. As DNA, the CDR3 is TGTGCCAGCAGTTTTTATAGCGGGAAATACGAGCAGTACTTC.

The CDR3, as DNA: TGTGCCAGCAGCTTAGAGGGTGGGGACTCTGGGGCCAACGTCCTGACTTTC. Translating gives CASSLEGGDSGANVLTF. The J gene is TRBJ2-6, the V gene TRBV7-8; no reliable D call. The CDR3 runs to 17 residues. V was cut by 1 base and J by 0 bases, with 10 bases left in between. Germline V lookup: CDR1 SGHVS, CDR2 FQNEAQ.

This clone has just a few counts. The genes are TRBV5-1 and TRBJ2-5; D is tentatively TRBD1 or TRBD2 (5 bases each). V was trimmed by 4 bases and J by 5 bases, leaving 15 bases between them. Germline values: CDR1 SGHRS, CDR2 YFSETQ. The CDR3 length is 14 residues. The CDR3 DNA reads TGCGCCAGCAGCCCCGGGACGGGGCGGGAGACCCAGTACTTC. This encodes CASSPGTGRETQYF.

The rearrangement links TRBV21-1 to TRBJ2-1; the D call in the table, TRBD2, was not verified against the DNA. TRBV21-1 is reported as a pseudogene. This CDR3 is built from 15 residues. This CDR3 reads CAIHLGGSSYNEQFF. In nucleotides, the CDR3 is TGTGCCATCCACCTTGGCGGGAGCTCCTACAATGAGCAGTTCTTC.

This sequence joins TRBV18 and TRBJ2-5; D is unresolved. The germline V gene encodes CDR1 KGHSH and CDR2 LQKENI. V shed 5 bases and J shed 5 bases, with 9 bases lying between them. The CDR3 is 12 residues long. DNA for the CDR3: TGTGCCAGCTCAGCCCGACTGGAGACCCAGTACTTC. This translates into CASSARLETQYF.

The chain links TRBV29-1 to TRBJ1-2, with 11 bases that match TRBD1. The J segment lost 4 bases and the V segment lost 4 bases, leaving 2 bases of the junction unmatched. This CDR3 spans 13 amino acids. The germline gives CDR1 SQVTM, CDR2 ANQGSEA. The CDR3 here is CSVGGQGGYGYTF. Written as DNA, the CDR3 is TGCAGCGTTGGGGGACAGGGGGGCTATGGCTACACCTTC. Based on the CDR3 plus reference TRBV29-1 and TRBJ1-2, the full variable domain is SAVISQKPSRDICQRGTSLTIQCQVDSQVTMMFWYRQQPGQSLTLIATANQGSEATYESGFVIDKFPISRPNLTFSTLTVSNMSPEDSSIYLCSVGGQGGYGYTFGSGTRLTVV.

The chain joins TRBV28 to TRBJ2-1; D unresolved. Germline V gives CDR1 MDHEN, CDR2 SYDVKM. The CDR3 length is 15 residues. The V gene lost 3 bases and the J gene lost 3 bases, with 12 bases spanning the gap. The CDR3 region has the DNA TGTGCCAGCAGTTTCGATCCTTGGGGCTACAATGAGCAGTTCTTC. This codes for CASSFDPWGYNEQFF.

DNA of the CDR3: TGTGCCAGCAGGAATCCCAGGGGCACCGGGGAGCTGTTTTTT. This gives the protein CASRNPRGTGELFF. The chain recombines TRBV7-9 with TRBJ2-2; D possibly corresponds to TRBD1 (6 bases). The V and J ends lost 6 bases and 4 bases respectively, with 12 bases between them. The germline CDR1 and CDR2 sequences are SEHNR and FQNEAQ (reference sequence). This CDR3 contains 14 residues.

Concerning this clone itself: One junction end does not reproduce the germline sequence, and a read error may be involved. The CDR3 region has the DNA TGTGCCGCGAAAGACTCCAACAATGAGCAGTTCTTC. Translating it yields CAAKDSNNEQFF. The genes are TRBV10-3 and TRBJ2-1; D gene unclear. CDR1 and CDR2 (germline): ENHRY, SYGVKD. This CDR3 is 12 amino acids long.

The rearrangement links TRBV11-2 to TRBJ1-2, with D perhaps matching TRBD1 (6 bases). The CDR3 contains 16 residues. Germline V CDR1 and CDR2: SGHAT, FQNNGV. V dropped 5 bases and J dropped 4 bases, with 20 bases sitting between them. The CDR3 sequence: CASSTSLPGDPYGYTF. CDR3 DNA sequence: TGTGCCAGCAGCACTAGTCTGCCAGGGGATCCCTATGGCTACACCTTC.